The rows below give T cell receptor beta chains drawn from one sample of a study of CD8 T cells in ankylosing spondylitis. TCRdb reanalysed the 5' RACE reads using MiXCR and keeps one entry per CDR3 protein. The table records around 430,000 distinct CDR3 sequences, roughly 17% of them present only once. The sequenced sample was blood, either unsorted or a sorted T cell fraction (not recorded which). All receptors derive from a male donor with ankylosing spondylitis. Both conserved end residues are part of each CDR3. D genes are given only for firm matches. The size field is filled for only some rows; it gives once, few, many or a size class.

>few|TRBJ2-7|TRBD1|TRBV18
CASSGTATSYEQYF
TGTGCCAGCTCAGGGACAGCAACCTCCTACGAGCAGTACTTC
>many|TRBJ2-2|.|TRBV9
CASSVVHTNTGELFF
TGTGCCAGCAGCGTAGTCCACACGAACACCGGGGAGCTGTTTTTT
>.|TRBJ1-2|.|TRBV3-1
CASSLSGTYGYTF
TGTGCCAGCAGTCTGTCAGGGACCTATGGCTACACCTTC
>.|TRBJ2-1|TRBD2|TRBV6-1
CASSTDRTSGYNEQFF
TGTGCCAGCAGTACAGACCGGACTAGCGGGTACAATGAGCAGTTCTTC
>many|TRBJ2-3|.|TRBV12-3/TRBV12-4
CASSLARGRADTQYF
TGTGCCAGCAGTTTAGCACGGGGGCGGGCAGATACGCAGTATTTT
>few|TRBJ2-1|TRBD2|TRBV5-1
CASSLDLAGGYNEQFF
TGCGCCAGCAGCCTCGATCTAGCGGGGGGTTACAATGAGCAGTTCTTC
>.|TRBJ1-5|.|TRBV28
CASSPVGGTQHF
TGTGCCAGCAGTCCCGTTGGTGGTACCCAGCATTTT
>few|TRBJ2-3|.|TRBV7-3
CASSPSVVRGNTDTQYF
TGTGCCAGCAGCCCCTCGGTTGTGCGGGGAAACACAGATACGCAGTATTTT
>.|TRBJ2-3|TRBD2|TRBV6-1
CASSQLAGGVDTQYF
TGTGCCAGCAGCCAACTAGCCGGGGGGGTAGATACGCAGTATTTT
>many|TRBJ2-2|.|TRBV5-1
CASSLAANRNTGELFF
TGCGCCAGCAGCTTGGCCGCTAACCGGAACACCGGGGAGCTGTTTTTT
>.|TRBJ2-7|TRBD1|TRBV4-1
CASSQLQGGAGEQYF
TGCGCCAGCAGCCAATTACAAGGGGGCGCTGGCGAGCAGTACTTC
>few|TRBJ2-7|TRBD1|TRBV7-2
CASSLVGTGENYEQYF
TGTGCCAGCAGCTTAGTTGGGACAGGGGAGAACTACGAGCAGTACTTC
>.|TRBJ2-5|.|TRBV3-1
CASSQGGTQETQYF
TGTGCCAGCAGCCAAGGAGGGACCCAAGAGACCCAGTACTTC
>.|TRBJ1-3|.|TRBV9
CASSVEGMGLSGNTIYF
TGTGCCAGCAGCGTAGAAGGGATGGGCCTCTCTGGAAACACCATATATTTT
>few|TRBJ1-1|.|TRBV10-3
CAIRLQGNTEAFF
TGTGCCATCAGGCTTCAGGGAAACACTGAAGCTTTCTTT
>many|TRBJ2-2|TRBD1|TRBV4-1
CASSQVLRTGGASGELFF
TGCGCCAGCAGCCAAGTTTTGAGGACAGGGGGCGCGTCCGGGGAGCTGTTTTTT
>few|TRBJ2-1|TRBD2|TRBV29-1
CSVATSGSGNEQFF
TGCAGCGTAGCCACTAGCGGGAGCGGCAATGAGCAGTTCTTC
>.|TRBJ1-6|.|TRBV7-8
CASSRQGEPLHF
TGTGCCAGCAGCCGCCAAGGGGAGCCCCTCCACTTT
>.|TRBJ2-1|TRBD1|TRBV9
CASSQAWDRVNNEQFF
TGTGCCAGCAGCCAGGCCTGGGACAGGGTTAACAATGAGCAGTTCTTC
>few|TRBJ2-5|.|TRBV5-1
CASSLKEETQYF
TGCGCCAGCAGCTTGAAGGAAGAGACCCAGTACTTC
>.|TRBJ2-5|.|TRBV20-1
CSPTRQNQETQYF
TGCAGCCCTACACGACAGAACCAAGAGACCCAGTACTTC
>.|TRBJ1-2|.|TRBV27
CASRAPNYGYTF
TGTGCCAGCAGGGCACCAAACTATGGCTACACCTTC
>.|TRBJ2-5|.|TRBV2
CASRGDGKETQYF
TGTGCCAGCAGGGGGGACGGAAAAGAGACCCAGTACTTC
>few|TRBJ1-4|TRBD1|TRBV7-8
CASSKGAREKLFF
TGTGCCAGCAGTAAGGGGGCGCGTGAAAAACTGTTTTTT
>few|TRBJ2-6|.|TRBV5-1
CASSLYDRSGANVLTF
TGCGCCAGCAGCTTATACGACAGGTCCGGGGCCAACGTCCTGACTTTC
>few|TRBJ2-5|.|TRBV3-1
CASSQDVETQYF
TGTGCCAGCAGCCAAGACGTCGAGACCCAGTACTTC
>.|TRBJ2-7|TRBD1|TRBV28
CASSQTRDSKNF
TGTGCCAGCAGTCAAACACGGGACAGCAAGAACTTC
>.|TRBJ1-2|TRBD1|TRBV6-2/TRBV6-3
CASRENTGGPGYTF
TGTGCCAGCAGGGAGAATACAGGGGGTCCTGGCTACACCTTC
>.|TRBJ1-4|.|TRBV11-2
CASSLGRNEKLFF
TGTGCCAGCAGCTTGGGCCGTAATGAAAAACTGTTTTTT
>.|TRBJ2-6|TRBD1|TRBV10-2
CASLPTGAVSGANVLTF
TGCGCCAGCCTTCCGACAGGGGCAGTCTCTGGGGCCAACGTCCTGACTTTC
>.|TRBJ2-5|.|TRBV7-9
CASSLMSVAETQYF
TGTGCCAGCAGCTTAATGTCCGTTGCCGAGACCCAGTACTTC
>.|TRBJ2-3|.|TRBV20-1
CSARGTLGLYF
TGCAGTGCTAGAGGGACACTGGGTCTGTATTTT
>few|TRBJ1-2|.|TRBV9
CASSADPQVWNYGYTF
TGTGCCAGCAGCGCTGATCCACAGGTTTGGAACTATGGCTACACCTTC
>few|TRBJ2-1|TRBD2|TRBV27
CASSLRGLAGAEQFF
TGTGCCAGCAGCCTTCGGGGACTAGCGGGAGCTGAGCAGTTCTTC
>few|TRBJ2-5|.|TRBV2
CASRRSPSETQYF
TGTGCCAGCAGACGTTCTCCATCGGAGACCCAGTACTTC
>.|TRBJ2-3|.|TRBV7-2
CASSHPPGEDTQYF
TGTGCCAGCAGCCACCCTCCCGGGGAAGATACGCAGTATTTT
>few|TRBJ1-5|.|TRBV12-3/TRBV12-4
CASSLERAHRSNQPQHF
TGTGCCAGCAGTTTAGAGAGGGCCCACCGTAGCAATCAGCCCCAGCATTTT
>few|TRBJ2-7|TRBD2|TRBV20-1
CSASGLAGTPYEQYF
TGCAGTGCTAGTGGGTTAGCGGGTACCCCCTACGAGCAGTACTTC
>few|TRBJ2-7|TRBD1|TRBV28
CASSPPGGPFYEQYF
TGTGCCAGCAGTCCACCAGGGGGCCCTTTTTACGAGCAGTACTTC